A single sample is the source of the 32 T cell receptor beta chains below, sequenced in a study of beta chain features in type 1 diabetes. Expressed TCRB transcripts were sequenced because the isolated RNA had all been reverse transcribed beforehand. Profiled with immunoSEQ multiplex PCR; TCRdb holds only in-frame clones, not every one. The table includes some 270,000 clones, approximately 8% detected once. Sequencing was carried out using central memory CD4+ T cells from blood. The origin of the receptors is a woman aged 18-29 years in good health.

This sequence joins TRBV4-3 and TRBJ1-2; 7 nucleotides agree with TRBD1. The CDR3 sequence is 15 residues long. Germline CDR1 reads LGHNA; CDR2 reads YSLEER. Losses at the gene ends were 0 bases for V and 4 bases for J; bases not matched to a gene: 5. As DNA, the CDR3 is TGCGCCAGCAGCCAAGATCCCGGGACAGCCTATGGCTACACCTTC. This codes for CASSQDPGTAYGYTF.

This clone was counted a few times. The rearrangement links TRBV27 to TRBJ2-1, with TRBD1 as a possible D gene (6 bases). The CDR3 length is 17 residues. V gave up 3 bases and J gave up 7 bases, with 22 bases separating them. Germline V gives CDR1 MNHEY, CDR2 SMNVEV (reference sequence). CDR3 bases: TGTGCCAGCAGTTTCCGAACGACAGGACGAACCTTTAATGAGCAGTTCTTC. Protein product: CASSFRTTGRTFNEQFF.

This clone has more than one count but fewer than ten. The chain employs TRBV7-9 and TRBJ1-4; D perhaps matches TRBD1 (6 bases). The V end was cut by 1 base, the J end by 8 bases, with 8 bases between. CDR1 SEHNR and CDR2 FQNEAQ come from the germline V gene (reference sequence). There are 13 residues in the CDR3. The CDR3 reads CASSLEQGEKLFF. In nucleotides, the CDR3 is TGTGCCAGCAGCTTAGAACAGGGCGAAAAACTGTTTTTT. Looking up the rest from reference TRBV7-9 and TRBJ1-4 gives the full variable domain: DTGVSQNPRHKITKRGQNVTFRCDPISEHNRLYWYRQTLGQGPEFLTYFQNEAQLEKSRLLSDRFSAERPKGSFSTLEIQRTEQGDSAMYLCASSLEQGEKLFFGSGTQLSVL.

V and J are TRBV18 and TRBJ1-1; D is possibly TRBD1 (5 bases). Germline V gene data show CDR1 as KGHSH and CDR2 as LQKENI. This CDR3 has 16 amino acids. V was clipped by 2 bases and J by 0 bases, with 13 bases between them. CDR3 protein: CASSPSAGRVNTEAFF. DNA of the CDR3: TGTGCCAGCTCACCATCGGCAGGGAGGGTGAACACTGAAGCTTTCTTT.

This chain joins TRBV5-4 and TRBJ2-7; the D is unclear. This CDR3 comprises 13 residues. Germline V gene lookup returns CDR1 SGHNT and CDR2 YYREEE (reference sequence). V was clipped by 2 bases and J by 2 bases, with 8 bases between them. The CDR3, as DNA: TGTGCCAGCAGCTTCACTACTACCTACGAGCAGTACTTC. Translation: CASSFTTTYEQYF.

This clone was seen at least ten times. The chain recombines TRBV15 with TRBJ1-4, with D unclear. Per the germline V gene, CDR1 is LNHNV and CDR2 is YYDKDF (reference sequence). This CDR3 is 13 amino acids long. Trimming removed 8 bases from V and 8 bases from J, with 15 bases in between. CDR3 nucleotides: TGTGCCACCGCCGAGTCGTTTCGGGAAAAACTGTTTTTT. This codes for CATAESFREKLFF.

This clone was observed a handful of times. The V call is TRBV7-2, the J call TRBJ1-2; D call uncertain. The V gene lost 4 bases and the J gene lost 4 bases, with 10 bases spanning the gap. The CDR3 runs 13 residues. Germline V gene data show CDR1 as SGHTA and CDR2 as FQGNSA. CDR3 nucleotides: TGTGCCAGCAGCTCAGGTATCGGCTATGGCTACACCTTC. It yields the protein CASSSGIGYGYTF.

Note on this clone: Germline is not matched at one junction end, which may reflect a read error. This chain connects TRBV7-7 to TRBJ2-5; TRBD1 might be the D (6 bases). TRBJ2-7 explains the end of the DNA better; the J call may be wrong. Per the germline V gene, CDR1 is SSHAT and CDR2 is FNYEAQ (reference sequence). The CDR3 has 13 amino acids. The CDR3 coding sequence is TGTGCTAGCAGCCCCTCGACAGGCTACGAGCAGTACTTC. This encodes CASSPSTGYEQYF.

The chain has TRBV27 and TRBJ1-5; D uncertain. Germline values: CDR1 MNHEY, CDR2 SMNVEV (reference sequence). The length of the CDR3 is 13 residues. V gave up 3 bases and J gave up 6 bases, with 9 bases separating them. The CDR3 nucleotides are TGTGCCAGCAGTTTTAAGACGGGTCAGCCCCAGCATTTT. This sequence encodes CASSFKTGQPQHF.

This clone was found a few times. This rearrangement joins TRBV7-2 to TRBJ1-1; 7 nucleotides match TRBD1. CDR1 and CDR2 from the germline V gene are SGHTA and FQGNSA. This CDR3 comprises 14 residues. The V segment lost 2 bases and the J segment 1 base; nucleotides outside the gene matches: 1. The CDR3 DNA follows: TGTGCCAGCAGCTTACAGGGGGGGAACACTGAAGCTTTCTTT. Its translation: CASSLQGGNTEAFF.

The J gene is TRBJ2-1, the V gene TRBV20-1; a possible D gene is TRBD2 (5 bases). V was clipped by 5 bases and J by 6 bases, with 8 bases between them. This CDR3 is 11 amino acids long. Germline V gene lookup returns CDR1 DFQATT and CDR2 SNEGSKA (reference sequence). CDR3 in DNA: TGCAGTGCTCAACGGGGCAATGAGCAGTTCTTC. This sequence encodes CSAQRGNEQFF.

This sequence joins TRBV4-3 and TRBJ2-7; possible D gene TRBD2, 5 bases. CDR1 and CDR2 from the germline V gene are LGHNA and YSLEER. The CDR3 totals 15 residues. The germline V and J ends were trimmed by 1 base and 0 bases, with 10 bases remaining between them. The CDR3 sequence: CASSQVGSTSYEQYF. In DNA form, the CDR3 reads TGCGCCAGCAGCCAAGTGGGGAGTACCTCCTACGAGCAGTACTTC.

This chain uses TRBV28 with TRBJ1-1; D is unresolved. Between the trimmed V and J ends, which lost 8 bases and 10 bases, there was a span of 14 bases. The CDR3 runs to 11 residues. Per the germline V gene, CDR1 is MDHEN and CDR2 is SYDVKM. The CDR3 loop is CASHGRKGAFF. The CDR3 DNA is TGTGCCAGCCACGGACGGAAGGGAGCTTTCTTT.

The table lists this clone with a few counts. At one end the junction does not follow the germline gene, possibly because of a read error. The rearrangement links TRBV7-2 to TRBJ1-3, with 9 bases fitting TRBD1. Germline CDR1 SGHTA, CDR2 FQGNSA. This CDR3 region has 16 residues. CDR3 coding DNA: TGTGCCAGCAGTCACGCTGCGGGACAGGGAGACTCTAGCAGGATTTTT. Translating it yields CASSHAAGQGDSSRIF.

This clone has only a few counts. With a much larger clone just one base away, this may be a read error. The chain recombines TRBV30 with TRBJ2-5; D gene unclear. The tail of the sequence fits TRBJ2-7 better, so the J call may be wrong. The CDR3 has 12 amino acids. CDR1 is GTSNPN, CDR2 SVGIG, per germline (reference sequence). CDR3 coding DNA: TGTGCCTGGAGGCTCGAGGCCTACGAGCAGTACTTC. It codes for CAWRLEAYEQYF.

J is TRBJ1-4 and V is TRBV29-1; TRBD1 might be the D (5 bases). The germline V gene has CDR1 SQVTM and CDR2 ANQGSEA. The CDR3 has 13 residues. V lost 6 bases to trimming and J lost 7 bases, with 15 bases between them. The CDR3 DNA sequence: TGCAGCGTCTCCGGGACCGGGGGTGAAAAACTGTTTTTT. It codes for CSVSGTGGEKLFF.

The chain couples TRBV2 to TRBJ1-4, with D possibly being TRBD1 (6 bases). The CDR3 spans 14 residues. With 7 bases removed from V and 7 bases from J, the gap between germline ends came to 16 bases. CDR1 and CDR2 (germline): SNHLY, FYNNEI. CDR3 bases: TGTGCCAGCACAATTCAGGGGCGGGGTGAAAAACTGTTTTTT. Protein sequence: CASTIQGRGEKLFF.

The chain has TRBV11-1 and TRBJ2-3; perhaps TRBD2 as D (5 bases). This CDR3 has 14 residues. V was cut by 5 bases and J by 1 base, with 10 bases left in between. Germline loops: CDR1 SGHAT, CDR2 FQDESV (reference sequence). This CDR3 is CASSQDGGTDTQYF. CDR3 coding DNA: TGTGCCAGCAGCCAAGACGGGGGCACAGATACGCAGTATTTT.

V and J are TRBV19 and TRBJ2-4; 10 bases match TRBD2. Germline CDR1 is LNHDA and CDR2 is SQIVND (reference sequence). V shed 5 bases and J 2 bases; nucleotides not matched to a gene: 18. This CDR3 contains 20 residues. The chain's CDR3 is CASSFLPGGTSDRPKNIQYF. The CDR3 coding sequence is TGTGCCAGTAGTTTTCTCCCCGGCGGGACTAGCGACCGGCCCAAAAACATTCAGTACTTC.

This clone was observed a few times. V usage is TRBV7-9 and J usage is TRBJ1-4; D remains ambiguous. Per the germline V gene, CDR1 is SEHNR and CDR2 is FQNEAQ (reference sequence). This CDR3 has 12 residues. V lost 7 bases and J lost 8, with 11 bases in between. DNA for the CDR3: TGTGCCAGCACCCGTGTTCCGGAAAAACTGTTTTTT. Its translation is CASTRVPEKLFF.

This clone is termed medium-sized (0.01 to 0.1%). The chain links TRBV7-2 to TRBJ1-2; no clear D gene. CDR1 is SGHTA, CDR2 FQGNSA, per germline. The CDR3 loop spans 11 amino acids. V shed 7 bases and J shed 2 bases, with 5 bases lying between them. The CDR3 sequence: CASTLNYGYTF. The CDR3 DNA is TGTGCCAGCACCCTCAACTATGGCTACACCTTC.

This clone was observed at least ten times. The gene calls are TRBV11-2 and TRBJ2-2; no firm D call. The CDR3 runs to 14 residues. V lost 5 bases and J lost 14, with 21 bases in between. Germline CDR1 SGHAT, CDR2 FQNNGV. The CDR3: CASSRTFPGGDLFF. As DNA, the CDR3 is TGTGCCAGCAGCCGCACCTTTCCGGGCGGAGATCTGTTTTTT.

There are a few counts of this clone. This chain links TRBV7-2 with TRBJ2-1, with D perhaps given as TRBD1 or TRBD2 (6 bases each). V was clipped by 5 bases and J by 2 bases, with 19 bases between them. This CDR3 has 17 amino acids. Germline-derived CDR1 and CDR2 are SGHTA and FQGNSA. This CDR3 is CASSTTQGRGAYNEQFF. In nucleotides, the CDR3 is TGTGCCAGCAGCACTACCCAGGGGCGGGGTGCCTACAATGAGCAGTTCTTC.

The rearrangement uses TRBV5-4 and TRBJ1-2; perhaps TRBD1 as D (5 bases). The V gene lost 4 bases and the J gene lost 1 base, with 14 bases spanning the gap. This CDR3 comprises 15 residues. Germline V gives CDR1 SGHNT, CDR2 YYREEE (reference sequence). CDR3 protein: CASSPRGRSNYGYTF. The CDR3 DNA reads TGTGCCAGCAGCCCCCGGGGACGGAGTAACTATGGCTACACCTTC.

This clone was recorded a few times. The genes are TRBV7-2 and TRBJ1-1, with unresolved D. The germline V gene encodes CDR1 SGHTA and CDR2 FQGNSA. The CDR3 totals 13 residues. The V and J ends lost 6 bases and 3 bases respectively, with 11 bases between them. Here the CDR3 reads CASRQTPYTEAFF. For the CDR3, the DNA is TGTGCCAGCAGGCAGACACCGTACACTGAAGCTTTCTTT.

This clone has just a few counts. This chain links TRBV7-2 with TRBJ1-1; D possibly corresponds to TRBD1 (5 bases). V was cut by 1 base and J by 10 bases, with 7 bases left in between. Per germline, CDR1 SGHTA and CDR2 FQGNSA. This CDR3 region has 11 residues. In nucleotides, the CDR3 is TGTGCCAGCAGCTTAGTACAGGTAGCTTTCTTT. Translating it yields CASSLVQVAFF.

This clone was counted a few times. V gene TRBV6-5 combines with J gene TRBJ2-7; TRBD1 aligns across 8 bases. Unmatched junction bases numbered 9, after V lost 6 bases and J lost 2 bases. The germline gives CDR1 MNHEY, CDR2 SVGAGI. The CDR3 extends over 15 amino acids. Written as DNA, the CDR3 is TGTGCCAGCAGCCGCGGACAGGGCTTTACCTACGAGCAGTACGTC. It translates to CASSRGQGFTYEQYV.

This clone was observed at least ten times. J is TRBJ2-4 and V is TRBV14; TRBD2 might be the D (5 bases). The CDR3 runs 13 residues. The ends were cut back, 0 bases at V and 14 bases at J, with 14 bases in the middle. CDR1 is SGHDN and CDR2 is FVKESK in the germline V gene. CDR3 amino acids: CASSQDYEGLEYF. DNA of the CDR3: TGTGCCAGCAGCCAAGATTACGAGGGTTTGGAGTACTTC.

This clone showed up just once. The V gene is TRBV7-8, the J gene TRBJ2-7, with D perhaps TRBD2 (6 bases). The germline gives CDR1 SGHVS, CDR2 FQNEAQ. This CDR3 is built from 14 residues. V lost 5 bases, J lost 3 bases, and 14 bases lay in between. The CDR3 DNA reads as TGTGCCAGCAGCCCTCGATGGGGGGACTACGAGCAGTACTTC. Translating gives CASSPRWGDYEQYF. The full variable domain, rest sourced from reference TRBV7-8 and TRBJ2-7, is GAGVSQSPRYKVAKRGQDVALRCDPISGHVSLFWYQQALGQGPEFLTYFQNEAQLDKSGLPSDRFFAERPEGSVSTLKIQRTQQEDSAVYLCASSPRWGDYEQYFGPGTRLTVT.

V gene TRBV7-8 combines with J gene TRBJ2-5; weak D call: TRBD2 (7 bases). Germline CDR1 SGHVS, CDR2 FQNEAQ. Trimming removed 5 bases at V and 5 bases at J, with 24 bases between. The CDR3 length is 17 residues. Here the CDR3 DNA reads TGTGCCAGCAGCCCGAGGGGGATGGCGGGGGCTGAGGAGACCCAGTACTTC. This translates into CASSPRGMAGAEETQYF.

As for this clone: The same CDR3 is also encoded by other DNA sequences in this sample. CDR3 sequence (DNA): TGTGCCACCAGCGGAAGACAGGGAGGGTCTGGAAACACCATATATTTT. This translates into CATSGRQGGSGNTIYF. The chain carries TRBV15 and TRBJ1-3, with 7 bases matching TRBD1. The CDR3 runs 16 residues. CDR1 is LNHNV and CDR2 is YYDKDF in the germline V gene (reference sequence). Losses at the gene ends were 5 bases for V and 1 base for J; bases not matched to a gene: 8.

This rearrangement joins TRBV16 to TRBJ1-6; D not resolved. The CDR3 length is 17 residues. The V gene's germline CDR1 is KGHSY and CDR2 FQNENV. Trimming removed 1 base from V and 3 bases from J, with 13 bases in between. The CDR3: CASSQFPSGFYNSPLHF. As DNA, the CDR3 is TGTGCCAGCAGCCAATTTCCGAGTGGGTTCTATAATTCACCCCTCCACTTT.